Listed below are T cell receptor beta chains from one sample, sequenced in a study of cytomegalovirus exposure and HLA in healthy donors. The protocol was immunoSEQ multiplex PCR, while the TCRdb copy is restricted to in-frame clones and leaves out a portion. Of 150,000 or so clones in the sample, 85% to 90% were seen once. Sequences were obtained from PBMCs. All receptors come from a woman between 18 and 29 years old in good health and CMV-seropositive. CDR3s include the opening cysteine and the closing phenylalanine or tryptophan. A D gene is named only where the DNA matches it firmly. Rows may omit the clone size; those that give it use once, few, many or a size class.

>.|TRBJ1-1|13|TRBV11-3|.
CASSLDRGASAFF
TGTGCCAGCAGCTTAGATCGGGGGGCTTCGGCTTTCTTT
>.|TRBJ1-5|15|TRBV7-2|.
CASSLGGGGAVPQHF
TGTGCCAGCAGCTTAGGTGGGGGAGGCGCGGTGCCCCAGCATTTT
>.|TRBJ2-7|13|TRBV6-6|.
CASSPDRTNEQYF
TGTGCCAGCAGTCCGGACCGGACTAACGAGCAGTACTTC
>.|TRBJ2-1|17|TRBV9|TRBD2
CASSVLREGLSYNEQFF
TGTGCCAGCAGCGTGCTGCGGGAGGGCCTGTCCTACAATGAGCAGTTCTTC
>.|TRBJ2-1|15|TRBV4-2|.
CASSQDLQRSNEQFF
TGTGCCAGCAGCCAAGATTTACAGCGGAGCAATGAGCAGTTCTTC
>.|TRBJ1-2|15|TRBV6-1|.
CASSEIGGQAYGYTF
TGTGCCAGCAGTGAAATAGGGGGACAAGCTTATGGCTACACCTTC
>.|TRBJ2-6|17|TRBV11-1|.
CASSMRGFLSGANVLTF
TGTGCCAGCAGCATGCGCGGCTTTTTGAGTGGGGCCAACGTCCTGACTTTC
>.|TRBJ1-4|17|TRBV4-1|.
CASSQVRGAATNEKLFF
TGCGCCAGCAGCCAAGTTCGGGGAGCCGCAACTAATGAAAAACTGTTTTTT
>.|TRBJ1-2|11|TRBV7-9|TRBD1
CASSPIQGATF
TGTGCCAGCAGCCCAATACAGGGGGCCACCTTC
>once|TRBJ2-5|12|TRBV27|.
CASSLNGETQYF
TGTGCCAGCAGTTTAAACGGGGAGACCCAGTACTTC
>.|TRBJ1-1|14|TRBV11-3|.
CASSLAVGNTEAFF
TGTGCCAGCAGCTTAGCTGTCGGGAACACTGAAGCTTTCTTT
>.|TRBJ2-7|16|TRBV28|.
CASSLFGQGSDGEQYF
TGTGCCAGCAGTTTATTCGGCCAGGGGTCCGACGGCGAGCAGTACTTC
>.|TRBJ2-7|14|TRBV28|.
CASSFSPGTYEQYF
TGTGCCAGCAGTTTCTCCCCCGGGACCTACGAGCAGTACTTC
>.|TRBJ2-3|16|TRBV4-3|TRBD2
CASSQGAGRGTDTQYF
TGCGCCAGCAGCCAAGGAGCGGGGAGAGGCACAGATACGCAGTATTTT
>.|TRBJ2-3|14|TRBV30|TRBD2
CACTSGSRTDTQYF
TGTGCCTGTACTAGCGGGAGTCGAACAGATACGCAGTATTTT
>few|TRBJ1-5|15|TRBV1|.
CTSSHPDRGGWPQHF
TGCACCAGCAGCCATCCCGACAGGGGCGGTTGGCCCCAGCATTTT
>.|TRBJ2-7|16|TRBV14|TRBD1
CASSPPGGTGDNEQYF
TGTGCCAGCAGCCCCCCGGGGGGGACAGGGGATAACGAGCAGTACTTC
>.|TRBJ1-1|13|TRBV9|TRBD1
CASSRDQGAKAFF
TGTGCCAGCAGCAGAGACCAGGGGGCGAAGGCTTTCTTT
>.|TRBJ2-3|15|TRBV9|.
CASSVDPGRTDTQYF
TGTGCCAGCAGCGTAGATCCAGGGCGCACAGATACGCAGTATTTT
>.|TRBJ1-5|16|TRBV5-5|TRBD1
CASSLAVGTGVQPQHF
TGTGCCAGCAGCTTGGCAGTGGGGACAGGGGTTCAGCCCCAGCATTTT
>.|TRBJ1-4|15|TRBV4-1|.
CASSQYRANNEKLFF
TGCGCCAGCAGCCAATACAGGGCCAATAATGAAAAACTGTTTTTT
>.|TRBJ2-7|17|TRBV21-1|.
CASSKEWAGDRAYEQYF
TGTGCCAGCAGCAAAGAATGGGCGGGAGACAGAGCCTACGAGCAGTACTTC
>.|TRBJ1-1|14|TRBV6-5|TRBD1
CASREQGAWTEAFF
TGTGCCAGCAGGGAACAGGGGGCGTGGACTGAAGCTTTCTTT
>.|TRBJ2-7|15|TRBV18|.
CASSPVGHKPYEQYF
TGTGCCAGCTCACCGGTGGGACACAAACCCTACGAGCAGTACTTC
>.|TRBJ2-5|17|TRBV5-6|TRBD2
CASSLARTSGYQETQYF
TGTGCCAGCAGCTTGGCAAGGACTAGCGGCTACCAAGAGACCCAGTACTTC
>.|TRBJ2-1|16|TRBV6-5|TRBD2
CASSYGSGSFSNEQFF
TGTGCCAGCAGTTACGGGAGCGGGAGCTTCTCCAATGAGCAGTTCTTC
>.|TRBJ1-3|18|TRBV29-1|TRBD1
CSVEDRGQGRLSGNTIYF
TGCAGCGTTGAAGATCGGGGACAGGGCCGTCTATCTGGAAACACCATATATTTT
>.|TRBJ1-3|17|TRBV30|TRBD1
CAWSVEWARGLGNTIYF
TGTGCCTGGAGTGTAGAGTGGGCCAGGGGGCTTGGAAACACCATATATTTT
>once|TRBJ2-7|16|TRBV15|TRBD2
CATSRDWASGSYEQYF
TGTGCCACCAGCAGAGATTGGGCTAGCGGGAGCTACGAGCAGTACTTC